What follows are 11 T cell receptor beta chains derived from one specimen sequenced in a study of T-cell reconstitution after alpha-beta-depleted transplantation in children. TCRbeta library preparation incorporated unique molecular identifiers. TCRdb re-derived calls from the PCR reads in MiXCR, one entry per CDR3 protein. The table shows roughly 300,000 distinct CDR3 sequences, with approximately 10% occurring only once. The sample was peripheral blood, taken 180 days after TCRalphabeta/CD19-depleted stem cell transplant. These receptors were obtained from a male patient aged 2-10 years who had a stem cell transplant for chronic granulomatous disease, so the T cells may come from the graft donor.

This clonotype was detected ten times or more. V and J are TRBV12-3 or TRBV12-4 and TRBJ2-6; D possibly matches TRBD1 or TRBD2 (5 bases each). With 3 bases removed from V and 2 bases from J, the gap between germline ends came to 14 bases. There are 17 residues in the CDR3. CDR3 loop: CASSLVAMGAGANVLTF. The CDR3 coding sequence is TGTGCCAGCAGTTTGGTGGCCATGGGGGCTGGGGCCAACGTCCTGACTTTC.

The table lists this clonotype with many counts. The V gene is TRBV7-6, the J gene TRBJ2-1, with 7 bases lining up with TRBD2. Per germline, CDR1 SGHVS and CDR2 FNYEAQ. The V segment lost 0 bases and the J segment 7 bases; nucleotides outside the gene matches: 9. The CDR3 contains 16 residues. CDR3 nucleotides: TGTGCCAGCAGCTTAGCGGGCGGGAGAGTTGGAAATGAGCAGTTCTTC. It codes for CASSLAGGRVGNEQFF. The full variable domain, with the rest looked up from reference TRBV7-6 and TRBJ2-1, is GAGVSQSPRYKVTKRGQDVALRCDPISGHVSLYWYRQALGQGPEFLTYFNYEAQQDKSGLPNDRFSAERPEGSISTLTIQRTEQRDSAMYRCASSLAGGRVGNEQFFGPGTRLTVL.

This clonotype came up many times. The V call is TRBV12-3 or TRBV12-4, the J call TRBJ1-1; possible D gene TRBD1, 6 bases. V lost 7 bases, J lost 9 bases, and 15 bases lay in between. This CDR3 is built from 12 residues. CDR3 residues: CASTLQGTQAFF. For the CDR3, the DNA is TGTGCCAGCACTCTACAGGGAACTCAAGCTTTCTTT.

This clonotype was observed many times. The chain employs TRBV7-3 and TRBJ1-1; D remains unclear. The V end lost 3 bases, the J end lost 4 bases, and 12 bases lay between the germline ends. The CDR3 extends over 14 amino acids. Germline values: CDR1 SGHTA, CDR2 FQGTGA. The CDR3 sequence: CASSLREGATEAFF. The CDR3 region has the DNA TGTGCCAGCAGCTTGAGGGAAGGAGCCACTGAAGCTTTCTTT.

This clonotype was counted at least ten times. This sequence joins TRBV25-1 and TRBJ1-6, with TRBD1 matching over 9 bases. This CDR3 has 18 residues. Germline trimming cut 4 bases from V and 6 bases from J; bases unmatched to any gene: 13. Germline V gene sequence: CDR1 MGHDK, CDR2 SYGVNS. CDR3 nucleotides: TGTGCCAGCAGTGGACTTACGGGACAGGGAGGTAGTAATTCACCCCTCCACTTT. Its translation is CASSGLTGQGGSNSPLHF.

There are many counts of this clonotype. V is TRBV5-6 and J is TRBJ2-1, with TRBD1 matching over 12 bases. The CDR3 runs 16 residues. Germline CDR1 reads SGHDT; CDR2 reads YYEEEE. After removal of 2 bases from V and 7 bases from J, the junction contained 7 bases not matched to a gene. CDR3 in amino acids: CASSFKGQGAGNEQFF. The CDR3 DNA reads TGTGCCAGCAGCTTTAAGGGACAGGGGGCTGGGAATGAGCAGTTCTTC. The full variable domain, its missing parts supplied by reference TRBV5-6 and TRBJ2-1, is DAGVTQSPTHLIKTRGQQVTLRCSPKSGHDTVSWYQQALGQGPQFIFQYYEEEERQRGNFPDRFSGHQFPNYSSELNVNALLLGDSALYLCASSFKGQGAGNEQFFGPGTRLTVL.

The sample holds many counts of this clonotype. The gene calls are TRBV7-2 and TRBJ2-1; D is perhaps TRBD2 (5 bases). The germline V gene has CDR1 SGHTA and CDR2 FQGNSA. V was cut by 5 bases and J by 4 bases, with 15 bases left in between. This CDR3 contains 15 residues. The DNA for the CDR3 is TGTGCCAGCAGCACGGCATTTCGGGGTTACAATGAGCAGTTCTTC. Its protein is CASSTAFRGYNEQFF.

This clonotype was counted many times. The V call is TRBV27, the J call TRBJ1-1; D uncertain. Germline V gives CDR1 MNHEY, CDR2 SMNVEV (reference sequence). The V end was cut by 6 bases, the J end by 7 bases, with 15 bases between. The CDR3 contains 13 residues. The CDR3: CASSPTAESEAFF. The CDR3 region has the DNA TGTGCCAGCAGCCCAACCGCTGAGAGTGAAGCTTTCTTT.

Ten or more counts support this clonotype. The V and J genes are TRBV12-3 or TRBV12-4 and TRBJ2-5, with D hard to call. The CDR3 runs 13 residues. Trimming stripped 5 bases from V and 4 bases from J, with 11 bases between. CDR3: CASSLGVPETQYF. The CDR3 nucleotides are TGTGCCAGCAGTCTTGGAGTCCCAGAGACCCAGTACTTC.

This clonotype showed up many times. This chain links TRBV7-2 with TRBJ1-6; no definite D call. V was trimmed by 3 bases and J by 7 bases, leaving 13 bases between them. CDR1 and CDR2 from the germline V gene are SGHTA and FQGNSA. The CDR3 is 15 residues long. The CDR3 nucleotides read TGTGCCAGCAGCTTCGACTCCTCGGGGAATTCACCCCTCCACTTT. Residues: CASSFDSSGNSPLHF.

There are many counts of this clonotype. V gene TRBV4-3 combines with J gene TRBJ2-7; D gene unclear. V gave up 4 bases and J gave up 2 bases, with 9 bases separating them. This CDR3 contains 13 residues. Germline V CDR1 and CDR2: LGHNA, YSLEER. In DNA form, the CDR3 reads TGCGCCAGCAGCCTTGGACGGACCTACGAGCAGTACTTC. Protein product: CASSLGRTYEQYF.